Listed below are T cell receptor beta chains from one sample, sequenced in a study of shared clonotypes between healthy human individuals. Here immunoSEQ multiplex PCR was the method, and the copy in TCRdb shows in-frame clones only, minus some. Among about 2 million clones listed, 85% to 95% were seen once. Sequencing was done on a sample of naive CD4+ T cells sorted from blood. These receptors were collected from a man aged 18-30 years in good health. The CDR3 runs from the conserved cysteine through the conserved F or W. The D gene is left open where the match is weak. Where a row states a size, it is once, few, many or the class of an expanded clone; other rows omit it.

d_gene: TRBD2
len: 17
v_gene: TRBV18
abundance: NA
j_gene: TRBJ2-1
CDR3aa: CASSPPLAGKGYNEQFF
CDR3nt: TGTGCCAGCTCACCCCCGCTAGCGGGAAAGGGCTACAATGAGCAGTTCTTC

d_gene: NA
len: 14
v_gene: TRBV16
abundance: NA
j_gene: TRBJ1-1
CDR3aa: CASSRNRVDTEAFF
CDR3nt: TGTGCCAGCAGCAGAAACAGGGTTGACACTGAAGCTTTCTTT

d_gene: NA
len: 15
v_gene: TRBV13
abundance: NA
j_gene: TRBJ2-7
CDR3aa: CASSRDWGTSYEQYF
CDR3nt: TGTGCCAGCAGCCGCGACTGGGGGACCTCCTACGAGCAGTACTTC

d_gene: TRBD1
len: 15
v_gene: TRBV5-1
abundance: NA
j_gene: TRBJ2-7
CDR3aa: CASSSAGTGSYEQYF
CDR3nt: TGCGCCAGCAGCTCGGCCGGGACAGGGTCCTACGAGCAGTACTTC

d_gene: NA
len: 14
v_gene: TRBV21-1
abundance: NA
j_gene: TRBJ1-2
CDR3aa: CASTPPGRSYGYTF
CDR3nt: TGTGCCAGCACCCCTCCGGGCAGAAGCTATGGCTACACCTTC

d_gene: NA
len: 17
v_gene: TRBV9
abundance: NA
j_gene: TRBJ1-5
CDR3aa: CASSPGLGESSNQPQHF
CDR3nt: TGTGCCAGCAGCCCTGGGTTAGGGGAAAGTAGCAATCAGCCCCAGCATTTT

d_gene: NA
len: 12
v_gene: TRBV5-8
abundance: NA
j_gene: TRBJ2-7
CDR3aa: CASSGAGRQEDF
CDR3nt: TGTGCCAGCAGCGGGGCGGGGCGGCAAGAGGACTTC

d_gene: NA
len: 19
v_gene: TRBV1
abundance: NA
j_gene: TRBJ2-3
CDR3aa: CTSSQDPGGGPLRTDTQYF
CDR3nt: TGCACCAGCAGCCAAGATCCGGGCGGGGGACCCCTCCGCACAGATACGCAGTATTTT

d_gene: NA
len: 16
v_gene: TRBV6-1
abundance: NA
j_gene: TRBJ2-1
CDR3aa: CASSEIWIGGYNEQFF
CDR3nt: TGTGCCAGCAGTGAAATTTGGATCGGAGGTTACAATGAGCAGTTCTTC

d_gene: NA
len: 16
v_gene: TRBV11-2
abundance: NA
j_gene: TRBJ2-7
CDR3aa: CASSQRQGVSSYEQYF
CDR3nt: TGTGCCAGCAGCCAACGACAAGGGGTCAGCTCCTACGAGCAGTACTTC

d_gene: TRBD1
len: 13
v_gene: TRBV7-9
abundance: NA
j_gene: TRBJ1-2
CDR3aa: CASSFLTGDGYTF
CDR3nt: TGTGCCAGCAGCTTCCTTACAGGGGATGGCTACACCTTC

d_gene: NA
len: 14
v_gene: TRBV10-1
abundance: NA
j_gene: TRBJ1-2
CDR3aa: CASSESGQLYGYTF
CDR3nt: TGCGCCAGCAGTGAGTCGGGACAACTCTATGGCTACACCTTC

d_gene: NA
len: 13
v_gene: TRBV6-6
abundance: NA
j_gene: TRBJ1-5
CDR3aa: CASSSGEEQPQHF
CDR3nt: TGTGCCAGCAGCTCAGGGGAAGAGCAGCCCCAGCATTTT

d_gene: NA
len: 17
v_gene: TRBV7-9
abundance: once
j_gene: TRBJ2-1
CDR3aa: CASSTDRAAVSYNEQFF
CDR3nt: TGTGCCAGCAGCACAGACCGAGCCGCGGTCTCCTACAATGAGCAGTTCTTC

d_gene: NA
len: 16
v_gene: TRBV5-1
abundance: NA
j_gene: TRBJ1-3
CDR3aa: CASSSTGSSVGNTIYF
CDR3nt: TGCGCCAGCAGCTCCACAGGGTCATCTGTTGGAAACACCATATATTTT

d_gene: TRBD2
len: 18
v_gene: TRBV2
abundance: NA
j_gene: TRBJ2-1
CDR3aa: CASSEIRPGRLTYNEQFF
CDR3nt: TGTGCCAGCAGTGAAATTAGGCCCGGGAGGCTGACCTACAATGAGCAGTTCTTC

d_gene: NA
len: 16
v_gene: TRBV9
abundance: NA
j_gene: TRBJ1-5
CDR3aa: CASSAPLRDSNQPQHF
CDR3nt: TGTGCCAGCAGCGCCCCCTTACGGGATAGCAATCAGCCCCAGCATTTT

d_gene: NA
len: 14
v_gene: TRBV2
abundance: NA
j_gene: TRBJ2-1
CDR3aa: CASSEQLSYNEQFF
CDR3nt: TGTGCCAGCAGTGAACAGCTCTCCTACAATGAGCAGTTCTTC

d_gene: TRBD1
len: 16
v_gene: TRBV28
abundance: NA
j_gene: TRBJ2-4
CDR3aa: CASSFDRGTAKNIQYF
CDR3nt: TGTGCCAGCAGTTTCGACAGGGGGACGGCCAAAAACATTCAGTACTTC

d_gene: NA
len: 15
v_gene: TRBV7-9
abundance: NA
j_gene: TRBJ2-2
CDR3aa: CASSSTVLQAGELFF
CDR3nt: TGTGCCAGCAGCTCCACAGTACTGCAGGCCGGGGAGCTGTTTTTT

d_gene: TRBD1
len: 15
v_gene: TRBV5-1
abundance: NA
j_gene: TRBJ1-5
CDR3aa: CASLDRGRGNQPQHF
CDR3nt: TGCGCCAGCCTGGACAGGGGCCGGGGCAATCAGCCCCAGCATTTT

d_gene: NA
len: 13
v_gene: TRBV7-7
abundance: NA
j_gene: TRBJ2-5
CDR3aa: CASSPRGQETQYF
CDR3nt: TGTGCTAGCAGCCCGAGAGGCCAAGAGACCCAGTACTTC

d_gene: NA
len: 14
v_gene: TRBV6-1
abundance: NA
j_gene: TRBJ1-1
CDR3aa: CASRVTVLNTEAFF
CDR3nt: TGTGCCAGCAGGGTTACAGTGCTGAACACTGAAGCTTTCTTT

d_gene: NA
len: 14
v_gene: TRBV25-1
abundance: few
j_gene: TRBJ2-5
CDR3aa: CASSSLGGQETQYF
CDR3nt: TGTGCCAGCAGTTCCTTGGGGGGCCAAGAGACCCAGTACTTC

d_gene: NA
len: 16
v_gene: TRBV7-8
abundance: NA
j_gene: TRBJ2-2
CDR3aa: CASSPLVVANTGELFF
CDR3nt: TGTGCCAGCAGCCCGCTTGTGGTCGCGAACACCGGGGAGCTGTTTTTT

d_gene: TRBD2
len: 15
v_gene: TRBV7-9
abundance: NA
j_gene: TRBJ2-1
CDR3aa: CASSSGLAEYNEQFF
CDR3nt: TGTGCCAGCAGCTCCGGACTAGCGGAGTACAATGAGCAGTTCTTC

d_gene: TRBD1
len: 16
v_gene: TRBV19
abundance: once
j_gene: TRBJ2-2
CDR3aa: CASSKDRGANTGELFF
CDR3nt: TGTGCCAGTAGTAAGGACAGGGGGGCGAACACCGGGGAGCTGTTTTTT

d_gene: TRBD1
len: 14
v_gene: TRBV6-1
abundance: NA
j_gene: TRBJ1-6
CDR3aa: CASSETGGRMTLHF
CDR3nt: TGTGCCAGCAGTGAGACAGGGGGGAGGATGACCCTCCACTTT

d_gene: TRBD2
len: 15
v_gene: TRBV30
abundance: NA
j_gene: TRBJ2-3
CDR3aa: CAWSRDSGGTDTQYF
CDR3nt: TGTGCCTGGAGTCGCGATTCGGGGGGGACAGATACGCAGTATTTT

d_gene: NA
len: 13
v_gene: TRBV28
abundance: NA
j_gene: TRBJ2-5
CDR3aa: CASSAASPETQYF
CDR3nt: TGTGCCAGCAGCGCCGCCTCCCCGGAGACCCAGTACTTC

d_gene: NA
len: 14
v_gene: TRBV6-5
abundance: NA
j_gene: TRBJ2-7
CDR3aa: CAASPGVGLSEQYF
CDR3nt: TGTGCCGCCTCACCGGGGGTGGGGCTCTCCGAGCAGTACTTC

d_gene: NA
len: 13
v_gene: TRBV29-1
abundance: NA
j_gene: TRBJ1-2
CDR3aa: CSVGGAAGYGYTF
CDR3nt: TGCAGCGTTGGTGGGGCCGCTGGGTATGGCTACACCTTC

d_gene: TRBD1
len: 16
v_gene: TRBV5-4
abundance: NA
j_gene: TRBJ1-1
CDR3aa: CASSNPGTGANTEAFF
CDR3nt: TGTGCCAGCAGCAACCCCGGGACAGGGGCGAACACTGAAGCTTTCTTT

d_gene: TRBD2
len: 13
v_gene: TRBV30
abundance: NA
j_gene: TRBJ2-5
CDR3aa: CAWSGSGGRTQYF
CDR3nt: TGTGCCTGGAGCGGGTCGGGAGGGCGCACCCAGTACTTC

d_gene: NA
len: 15
v_gene: TRBV6-5
abundance: NA
j_gene: TRBJ1-2
CDR3aa: CASSYSVGGQYGYTF
CDR3nt: TGTGCCAGCAGTTACTCCGTGGGGGGGCAGTATGGCTACACCTTC

d_gene: NA
len: 15
v_gene: TRBV6-5
abundance: once
j_gene: TRBJ1-4
CDR3aa: CASSYSPTTNEKLFF
CDR3nt: TGTGCCAGCAGTTACTCTCCTACAACTAATGAAAAACTGTTTTTT

d_gene: NA
len: 14
v_gene: TRBV18
abundance: NA
j_gene: TRBJ2-7
CDR3aa: CASSPLAASYEQYF
CDR3nt: TGTGCCAGCTCACCACTAGCGGCTTCCTACGAGCAGTACTTC

d_gene: NA
len: 12
v_gene: TRBV30
abundance: many
j_gene: TRBJ2-7
CDR3aa: CAWSVGAGEQYF
CDR3nt: TGTGCCTGGAGTGTCGGGGCGGGGGAGCAGTACTTC

d_gene: NA
len: 15
v_gene: TRBV5-1
abundance: NA
j_gene: TRBJ2-7
CDR3aa: CASSSMTGGSYEQYF
CDR3nt: TGCGCCAGCAGCTCAATGACAGGCGGGTCCTACGAGCAGTACTTC